The 12 T cell receptor beta chains presented below share a single source sample, sequenced in a study of T cell repertoires in cytomegalovirus infection. TCRdb itself ran the reads through MiXCR, one entry per CDR3 protein. In the table there are around 230,000 distinct CDR3 sequences, 6.5% of which are singletons. The sample taken for sequencing was PBMCs. The receptors originated from a human donor in good health (CMV status not recorded). Some clones in this sample may be carry-over from other donors' samples.

This clonotype has at least ten counts. The chain joins TRBV20-1 to TRBJ1-6, with D possibly TRBD1 on 5 matching bases. The germline V and J ends were trimmed by 0 bases and 9 bases, with 12 bases remaining between them. The CDR3 sequence is 14 residues long. The germline CDR1 and CDR2 sequences are DFQATT and SNEGSKA (reference sequence). The CDR3 DNA reads TGCAGTGCTAGAGATCAGGGAAAGAGTTCACCCCTCCACTTT. This translates into CSARDQGKSSPLHF.

This clonotype was seen many times. The chain uses TRBV2 and TRBJ2-7; TRBD1 matches 10 bases. Germline CDR1 is SNHLY and CDR2 is FYNNEI. This CDR3 comprises 16 residues. V lost 0 bases and J lost 3; bases outside the gene matches: 5. This CDR3 is CASSEAAGTGDYEQYF. The DNA of the CDR3 is TGTGCCAGCAGTGAAGCTGCCGGGACAGGGGACTACGAGCAGTACTTC. The variable domain in full, completed from reference TRBV2 and TRBJ2-7, reads EPEVTQTPSHQVTQMGQEVILRCVPISNHLYFYWYRQILGQKVEFLVSFYNNEISEKSEIFDDQFSVERPDGSNFTLKIRSTKLEDSAMYFCASSEAAGTGDYEQYFGPGTRLTVT.

This clonotype has a count of ten or more. Mismatch with germline at one junction end may stem from a read error. This chain connects TRBV7-8 to TRBJ2-2; tentatively, D is TRBD1 (6 bases). CDR1 and CDR2 (germline): SGHVS, FQNEAQ. This CDR3 is 14 amino acids long. The CDR3 sequence is CASSALQGFGALFF. The CDR3 coding sequence is TGTGCCAGCAGCGCGCTACAGGGATTTGGGGCGCTGTTTTTT.

This clonotype was seen repeatedly, ten times or more. This chain joins TRBV5-1 and TRBJ2-1, with D unresolved. This CDR3 comprises 12 residues. Trimming took 5 bases from V and 8 from J, leaving 11 bases between them. Germline V gene data show CDR1 as SGHRS and CDR2 as YFSETQ. CDR3 sequence: CASRPGGDEQFF. CDR3 nucleotide sequence: TGCGCCAGCAGGCCCGGTGGCGATGAGCAGTTCTTC.

This clonotype has at least ten counts. This chain's CDR3 is CSAKSQGWTEAFF. The CDR3 coding sequence is TGCAGTGCTAAGTCTCAGGGATGGACTGAAGCTTTCTTT. The V gene is TRBV20-1, the J gene TRBJ1-1; D possibly corresponds to TRBD1 (5 bases). Germline V gene sequence: CDR1 DFQATT, CDR2 SNEGSKA (reference sequence). Trimming left V 4 bases short and J 5 bases short, with 14 bases between. The CDR3 is made up of 13 amino acids.

This clonotype was detected a few times. The CDR3 bases are TGCAGCGCCCGAGTGTGGGGTTTGGATGAGCAGTTCTTC. As protein: CSARVWGLDEQFF. This rearrangement joins TRBV29-1 to TRBJ2-1, with D uncertain. Germline values: CDR1 SQVTM, CDR2 ANQGSEA. CDR3 size: 13 residues. V lost 7 bases, J lost 8 bases, and 18 bases lay in between.

The table lists this clonotype with many counts. CDR3 region: CASSLPSGGRSQPQHF. CDR3 nucleotides: TGTGCCAGCAGTTTGCCCTCAGGGGGCCGATCTCAGCCCCAGCATTTT. J is TRBJ1-5 and V is TRBV12-3 or TRBV12-4, with 8 bases lining up with TRBD1. The CDR3 loop spans 16 amino acids. V lost 3 bases to trimming and J lost 6 bases; unmatched junction nucleotides: 10.

This clonotype has a count of ten or more. The chain recombines TRBV7-9 with TRBJ1-6; D is perhaps TRBD1 (5 bases). This CDR3 contains 15 residues. CDR1 SEHNR and CDR2 FQNEAQ come from the germline V gene (reference sequence). V gave up 5 bases and J gave up 8 bases, with 16 bases separating them. In DNA form, the CDR3 reads TGTGCCAGCAGCCCCTCCGACAGCGACTATTCACCCCTCCACTTT. This encodes CASSPSDSDYSPLHF.

This clonotype was observed at least ten times. CDR3 bases: TGTGCCAGCCGGGACATTAACTACGAGCAGTACTTC. Translated, it gives CASRDINYEQYF. This chain links TRBV25-1 with TRBJ2-7; a possible D gene is TRBD1 (6 bases). Germline V gene lookup returns CDR1 MGHDK and CDR2 SYGVNS. The CDR3 totals 12 residues. V dropped 8 bases and J dropped 3 bases, with 11 bases sitting between them.

Ten or more counts support this clonotype. This sequence joins TRBV5-1 and TRBJ2-2; TRBD2 agrees at 12 bases. V lost 5 bases to trimming and J lost 4 bases; unmatched junction nucleotides: 6. Germline V lookup: CDR1 SGHRS, CDR2 YFSETQ. The CDR3 has 16 residues. The CDR3 reads CASREKGLAGTGELFF. CDR3 nucleotides: TGCGCCAGCAGGGAGAAGGGACTAGCGGGCACCGGGGAGCTGTTTTTT. Complete variable domain (other parts from reference TRBV5-1 and TRBJ2-2): KAGVTQTPRYLIKTRGQQVTLSCSPISGHRSVSWYQQTPGQGLQFLFEYFSETQRNKGNFPGRFSGRQFSNSRSEMNVSTLELGDSALYLCASREKGLAGTGELFFGEGSRLTVL.

This clonotype was detected many times. This chain uses TRBV11-2 with TRBJ1-6; D not certain. V shed 3 bases and J shed 8 bases, with 17 bases lying between them. From germline, CDR1 is SGHAT and CDR2 FQNNGV. The length of the CDR3 is 16 residues. CDR3 sequence reads: CASSFRLRGIDSPLHF. DNA of the CDR3: TGTGCCAGCAGCTTTCGCCTACGAGGGATCGATTCACCCCTCCACTTT.

This clonotype was counted a few times. The J gene is TRBJ2-1, the V gene TRBV20-1; 8 bases map to TRBD2. This CDR3 contains 16 residues. Germline CDR1 is DFQATT and CDR2 is SNEGSKA (reference sequence). The V and J ends lost 6 bases and 8 bases, in that order; junction bases with no gene match: 18. This chain's CDR3 is CSASSFQTSGGHEQFF. The CDR3 bases are TGCAGTGCATCTTCCTTCCAGACCAGCGGGGGACATGAGCAGTTCTTC.